This entry lists 30 T cell receptor beta chains sequenced from one sample in a study of T cells in Graves' hyperthyroidism and ophthalmopathy. RNA transcripts served as the template for amplifying TCR beta CDR3 regions. The TCR CDR3 first-round RT-PCR relied on the HTBI primer set. A single record per CDR3 protein comes from TCRdb applying MiXCR to the multiplex PCR reads. The data contain 450,000 to 550,000 distinct CDR3 sequences, around 24% of them seen just once; the ten biggest clones take up about 11%. The sample was blood. These receptors all stem from a woman under 40 with Graves' ophthalmopathy.

The gene calls are TRBV11-2 and TRBJ2-7; 10 bases line up with TRBD1. V dropped 5 bases and J dropped 2; count of bases not matched to a gene: 9. CDR3 size: 16 residues. The V gene's germline CDR1 is SGHAT and CDR2 FQNNGV. The CDR3 spells CASSRTGGSTTYEQYF. The DNA of the CDR3 is TGTGCCAGCAGCAGGACAGGGGGTTCGACCACCTACGAGCAGTACTTC.

The table lists this clonotype with a few counts. This may stem from a read error, because a much larger clone lies one nucleotide away. V and J are TRBV7-9 and TRBJ2-7; weak D call: TRBD2 (5 bases). With 8 bases removed from V and 3 bases from J, the gap between germline ends came to 8 bases. This CDR3 has 11 amino acids. The germline gives CDR1 SEHNR, CDR2 FQNEAQ (reference sequence). The CDR3 DNA is TGTGCCAGCGGCCGGGGCTACGAGCAGTACTTC. Amino acid sequence: CASGRGYEQYF.

V is TRBV12-3 or TRBV12-4 and J is TRBJ1-2, with unresolved D. Trimming removed 2 bases from V and 2 bases from J, with 12 bases in between. This CDR3 comprises 15 residues. The DNA for the CDR3 is TGTGCCAGCAGTTTACAGGCACATCTAAACTATGGCTACACCTTC. It codes for CASSLQAHLNYGYTF.

The chain joins TRBV12-3 or TRBV12-4 to TRBJ2-5; 7 nucleotides align to TRBD2. Germline trimming cut 6 bases from V and 1 base from J; bases unmatched to any gene: 11. This CDR3 comprises 16 residues. CDR3 bases: TGTGCCAGCAGCCCTCTCTCTTGGGGGGGCCAAGAGACCCAGTACTTC. Translation: CASSPLSWGGQETQYF.

This clonotype was observed at least ten times. The chain joins TRBV28 to TRBJ1-5; perhaps TRBD1 as D (6 bases). Between the trimmed V and J ends, which lost 2 bases and 3 bases, there was a span of 11 bases. Germline values: CDR1 MDHEN, CDR2 SYDVKM. The CDR3 sequence is 15 residues long. For the CDR3, the DNA is TGTGCCAGCAGTTTACGCAGGGGTGCCAATCAGCCCCAGCATTTT. This codes for CASSLRRGANQPQHF.

At least ten counts were recorded for this clonotype. Here the CDR3 DNA reads TGTGCCAGCAGCTTAGGCCGGGATCCCCTCACAGATACGCAGTATTTT. Translation: CASSLGRDPLTDTQYF. V gene TRBV11-2 combines with J gene TRBJ2-3; D possibly corresponds to TRBD2 (5 bases). Germline loops: CDR1 SGHAT, CDR2 FQNNGV. The CDR3 totals 16 residues. V lost 1 base and J 2 bases, leaving 13 bases between the germline ends.

This clonotype was recorded only once. The chain links TRBV19 to TRBJ2-7; 8 bases are shared with TRBD2. The length of the CDR3 is 13 residues. V was pared by 5 bases and J by 4 bases, with 4 bases of the junction left unmatched. The germline gives CDR1 LNHDA, CDR2 SQIVND (reference sequence). The CDR3 DNA is TGTGCCAGTAGTGCCGGGAGGGATTACGAGCAGTACTTC. It codes for CASSAGRDYEQYF.

This clonotype was seen at least ten times. This chain joins TRBV20-1 and TRBJ2-5; the match to TRBD2 covers 11 bases. Germline CDR1 reads DFQATT; CDR2 reads SNEGSKA (reference sequence). The CDR3 length is 14 residues. The trim removed 6 bases at V and 0 bases at J, leaving 3 bases unmatched. The CDR3 bases are TGCAGTGCGATAGCGGGGGGGTACCAAGAGACCCAGTACTTC. This encodes CSAIAGGYQETQYF.

This clonotype was found many times. CDR3 sequence reads: CASSDMGSYEQYF. CDR3 DNA: TGTGCCAGCAGTGATATGGGATCCTACGAGCAGTACTTC. The rearrangement uses TRBV25-1 and TRBJ2-7; no clear D gene. V gave up 3 bases and J gave up 1 base, with 7 bases separating them. Germline V CDR1 and CDR2: MGHDK, SYGVNS. This CDR3 is built from 13 residues.

The chain is built from TRBV2 and TRBJ1-1; 9 nucleotides line up with TRBD1. CDR3 length: 16 residues. Trimming took 6 bases from V and 4 from J; bases not matched to a gene: 12. Germline CDR1 SNHLY, CDR2 FYNNEI. The chain's CDR3 is CASRAGTGFTSTEAFF. The CDR3 nucleotides read TGTGCCAGCAGAGCGGGGACAGGGTTTACGAGCACTGAAGCTTTCTTT.

This sequence joins TRBV20-1 and TRBJ1-1, with D unclear. Germline V gives CDR1 DFQATT, CDR2 SNEGSKA (reference sequence). CDR3 size: 16 residues. The germline V and J ends were trimmed by 0 bases and 3 bases, with 17 bases remaining between them. The CDR3 loop reads CSARDPQASRHTEAFF. The CDR3 region has the DNA TGCAGTGCTAGAGACCCCCAGGCAAGTCGACACACTGAAGCTTTCTTT.

The table lists this clonotype with many counts. The genes are TRBV20-1 and TRBJ2-2; D unclear. The CDR3 runs to 13 residues. The V gene lost 4 bases and the J gene lost 7 bases, with 13 bases spanning the gap. CDR1 is DFQATT and CDR2 is SNEGSKA in the germline V gene (reference sequence). Here the CDR3 reads CSAIVLTDGELFF. CDR3 nucleotides: TGCAGTGCTATTGTACTAACCGACGGGGAGCTGTTTTTT.

The sample holds many counts of this clonotype. CDR3 loop: CASSLGPVTNTGELFF. CDR3 in DNA: TGTGCCAGCAGCTTAGGTCCGGTAACGAACACCGGGGAGCTGTTTTTT. This chain joins TRBV7-6 and TRBJ2-2; D unclear. V shed 1 base and J shed 0 bases, with 9 bases lying between them. This CDR3 contains 16 residues. CDR1 and CDR2 from the germline V gene are SGHVS and FNYEAQ.

Regarding this clonotype: Since the CDR3 does not end with the conserved phenylalanine or tryptophan, this likely comes from a read error. V and J are TRBV4-2 and TRBJ1-2; D uncertain. The CDR3 is 14 amino acids. Trimming took off 0 bases at V and 7 bases at J, with 12 bases between the two ends. Germline V gene data show CDR1 as LGHNA and CDR2 as YNFKEQ. The CDR3 reads CASSQDPQEGGYTL. CDR3 nucleotides: TGTGCCAGCAGCCAAGATCCGCAGGAGGGTGGCTACACCCTC.

This clonotype was detected a few times. The chain recombines TRBV11-2 with TRBJ2-5; TRBD2 is a possible D gene (7 bases). CDR1 is SGHAT, CDR2 FQNNGV, per germline. The V end lost 5 bases, the J end lost 4 bases, and 29 bases lay between the germline ends. CDR3 size: 19 residues. The CDR3 loop reads CASSPGTLERGAWGETQYF. The CDR3 DNA follows: TGTGCCAGCAGCCCCGGGACCCTAGAACGGGGGGCCTGGGGAGAGACCCAGTACTTC.

The sample holds many counts of this clonotype. This rearrangement joins TRBV15 to TRBJ2-7, with D perhaps matching TRBD1 (5 bases). V lost 3 bases, J lost 3 bases, and 15 bases lay in between. CDR1 LNHNV and CDR2 YYDKDF come from the germline V gene (reference sequence). The CDR3 contains 15 residues. This CDR3 is CATSSTLSGFYEQYF. The CDR3 coding sequence is TGTGCCACCAGCAGTACACTTTCAGGGTTCTACGAGCAGTACTTC.

The chain employs TRBV7-6 and TRBJ2-7; the D is unclear. V lost 5 bases and J 2 bases, leaving 16 bases between the germline ends. Germline V gives CDR1 SGHVS, CDR2 FNYEAQ. The CDR3 has 15 residues. The CDR3 DNA reads as TGTGCCAGCAGCCTCCGGATAAACGACCCCTACGAGCAGTACTTC. Translation: CASSLRINDPYEQYF.

This clonotype was picked up a small number of times. The gene calls are TRBV2 and TRBJ1-2; D perhaps matches TRBD1 (5 bases). This CDR3 is built from 15 residues. Trimming left V 3 bases short and J 4 bases short, with 15 bases between. Germline V gene lookup returns CDR1 SNHLY and CDR2 FYNNEI. The CDR3 is CASSDGAAAFYGYTF. DNA of the CDR3: TGTGCCAGCAGTGACGGGGCAGCCGCCTTCTATGGCTACACCTTC.

This clonotype was observed at least ten times. The genes are TRBV12-3 or TRBV12-4 and TRBJ1-1; D might be TRBD1 (5 bases). V dropped 7 bases and J dropped 1 base, with 13 bases sitting between them. The CDR3 has 14 residues. CDR3 DNA: TGTGCCAGCAACTTCCAGGGCCGGAACACTGAAGCTTTCTTT. Protein product: CASNFQGRNTEAFF.

This clonotype has a count of ten or more. The gene calls are TRBV7-9 and TRBJ1-3; D not certain. Germline V gene lookup returns CDR1 SEHNR and CDR2 FQNEAQ (reference sequence). Trimming stripped 8 bases from V and 4 bases from J, with 9 bases between. This CDR3 region has 12 residues. The CDR3 loop reads CASREAGNTIYF. The CDR3 coding sequence is TGTGCCAGCCGGGAGGCAGGAAACACCATATATTTT.

This clonotype has a count of ten or more. V gene TRBV20-1 combines with J gene TRBJ2-7; 13 bases are a match to TRBD2. The CDR3 loop spans 15 amino acids. From germline, CDR1 is DFQATT and CDR2 SNEGSKA (reference sequence). V shed 6 bases and J 5 bases; nucleotides not matched to a gene: 10. The CDR3 DNA reads TGCAGTGCCCAGAACTCCGGGACTAGCGGGGACGAGCAGTACTTC. Translated: CSAQNSGTSGDEQYF.

This chain links TRBV20-1 with TRBJ2-5; tentatively, D is TRBD2 (6 bases). Germline CDR1 reads DFQATT; CDR2 reads SNEGSKA (reference sequence). The CDR3 is made up of 14 amino acids. V was pared by 4 bases and J by 3 bases, with 15 bases between. The CDR3: CSAIGSAGEETQYF. The CDR3 DNA follows: TGCAGTGCTATTGGCTCAGCGGGTGAAGAGACCCAGTACTTC.

A word on this clonotype: Compared with germline, one end of the junction differs, possibly owing to a read error. This chain links TRBV6-1 with TRBJ1-3; perhaps TRBD1 as D (5 bases). The CDR3 has 14 amino acids. Germline V lookup: CDR1 MNHNS, CDR2 SASEGT. DNA for the CDR3: TGCGCCAGCAGTCAACAGGTAACTGGAAACACTATATATTTT. Protein product: CASSQQVTGNTIYF.

This clonotype was counted between two and nine times. This chain links TRBV28 with TRBJ1-2, with a weak D call TRBD1 (5 bases). Trimming pared 10 bases from V and 7 bases from J, leaving 31 bases between. The CDR3 contains 17 residues. Germline V gene sequence: CDR1 MDHEN, CDR2 SYDVKM. The CDR3: CATLAAMGRRGLLGYTF. CDR3 DNA: TGTGCCACGCTGGCCGCCATGGGACGGCGAGGGCTACTTGGCTACACCTTC.

The chain joins TRBV28 to TRBJ1-5, with 7 bases that match TRBD1. Trimming cost V 4 bases and J 6 bases; bases outside gene matches: 9. Germline lookup yields CDR1 MDHEN and CDR2 SYDVKM. This CDR3 has 15 amino acids. CDR3 region: CASSSQGGGSQPQHF. The CDR3 DNA sequence: TGTGCCAGCAGTTCCCAGGGGGGGGGGAGTCAGCCCCAGCATTTT.

This clonotype was counted ten times or more. This rearrangement joins TRBV4-1 to TRBJ1-2; 7 bases agree with TRBD1. The CDR3 has 14 residues. CDR1 MGHRA and CDR2 YSYEKL come from the germline V gene. Trimming at V came to 1 base and at J to 7 bases, leaving 6 bases not matched to a gene. CDR3 in DNA: TGCGCCAGCAGCCAAGGACAGGGTTTAGTTGGCTACACCTTC. This encodes CASSQGQGLVGYTF.

The sample holds many counts of this clonotype. This chain joins TRBV6-5 and TRBJ1-1; D possibly corresponds to TRBD1 (6 bases). From germline, CDR1 is MNHEY and CDR2 SVGAGI. Trimming left V 6 bases short and J 0 bases short, with 11 bases between. The CDR3 sequence is 14 residues long. Here the CDR3 reads CASSWQGLNTEAFF. CDR3 nucleotide sequence: TGTGCCAGCAGCTGGCAGGGGTTGAACACTGAAGCTTTCTTT.

The chain has TRBV2 and TRBJ1-6; D may be TRBD1 (5 bases). CDR1 is SNHLY, CDR2 FYNNEI, per germline. The CDR3 spans 13 residues. V was clipped by 3 bases and J by 14 bases, with 14 bases between them. CDR3 in amino acids: CASSDGAWGTLHF. The CDR3 DNA is TGTGCCAGCAGTGATGGGGCCTGGGGTACCCTCCACTTT.

This clonotype was seen at least ten times. This chain links TRBV30 with TRBJ2-7; tentative D call: TRBD1 (7 bases). The germline V gene encodes CDR1 GTSNPN and CDR2 SVGIG (reference sequence). V was pared by 4 bases and J by 3 bases, with 16 bases between. The CDR3 length is 14 residues. The CDR3, as DNA: TGTGCCTGGACTTCGACAGGGAGGTTCTACGAGCAGTACTTC. It is translated as CAWTSTGRFYEQYF.

This chain joins TRBV18 and TRBJ2-5; tentative D call: TRBD1 (5 bases). V lost 0 bases to trimming and J lost 5 bases, with 10 bases between them. Germline V gives CDR1 KGHSH, CDR2 LQKENI. The CDR3 loop spans 14 amino acids. The CDR3, as DNA: TGTGCCAGCTCACCACCGACAGTAGGGGAGACCCAGTACTTC. Encoded protein: CASSPPTVGETQYF.